Below, 21 T cell receptor beta chains from the same sample are listed, as sequenced in a study of cytomegalovirus exposure and HLA in healthy donors (dated by TCRdb to 2015 to 2018). The library was built by means of the immunoSEQ multiplex PCR assay. For the multiplex PCR, a mixture combining 60 forward primers for TCR Vbeta segments and 13 reverse primers for TCR Jbeta segments was used. Here the immuneACCESS table is served through TCRdb, limited to in-frame sequences with V and J called. Missing clones are a known gap in these copies; in checked studies unresolved V genes cover under half, and the rest lacks a known reason. The sample table lists about 210,000 clones, more than 75% of them with a count of one. Of the sample, approximately 0.39% is held by the ten largest clones. Sequencing used PBMCs. The source of these receptors is a male donor in good health and CMV-seropositive.

This clone was detected only a few times. The chain combines TRBV5-4 with TRBJ2-1, with D possibly TRBD2 on 5 matching bases. Germline V gene sequence: CDR1 SGHNT, CDR2 YYREEE (reference sequence). Trimming cost V 0 bases and J 6 bases, with 7 bases left between them. This CDR3 region has 13 residues. CDR3 sequence (DNA): TGTGCCAGCAGCTTGGGCGGGTCCAATGAGCAGTTCTTC. The encoded protein is CASSLGGSNEQFF.

The chain is built from TRBV27 and TRBJ2-3; the D is unclear. Germline V gene sequence: CDR1 MNHEY, CDR2 SMNVEV (reference sequence). The V end was cut by 1 base, the J end by 0 bases, with 5 bases between. The CDR3 sequence is 14 residues long. CDR3 protein: CASSLWQSTDTQYF. In DNA form, the CDR3 reads TGTGCCAGCAGTTTATGGCAGAGCACAGATACGCAGTATTTT.

The rearrangement uses TRBV5-1 and TRBJ1-5, with D possibly matching TRBD1 (5 bases). V lost 4 bases and J 5 bases, leaving 13 bases between the germline ends. This CDR3 comprises 14 residues. Germline-derived CDR1 and CDR2 are SGHRS and YFSETQ. The CDR3 DNA follows: TGCGCCAGCAGCCCCGGACATTCCCATCAGCCCCAGCATTTT. It specifies CASSPGHSHQPQHF.

V gene TRBV7-2 combines with J gene TRBJ1-1; D remains unclear. The V end lost 5 bases, the J end lost 6 bases, and 13 bases lay between the germline ends. CDR1 is SGHTA and CDR2 is FQGNSA in the germline V gene. This CDR3 contains 13 residues. The CDR3 protein is CASSHKVSAEAFF. The CDR3, as DNA: TGTGCCAGCAGCCACAAGGTAAGCGCTGAAGCTTTCTTT.

This chain connects TRBV9 to TRBJ1-2; TRBD1 aligns across 8 bases. The V gene's germline CDR1 is SGDLS and CDR2 YYNGEE. The CDR3 runs 14 residues. With 5 bases clipped from V and 3 bases from J, the junction kept 6 bases outside the gene matches. CDR3 DNA: TGTGCCAGCAGGGACAGGGACGGAGACTATGGCTACACCTTC. It specifies CASRDRDGDYGYTF.

V usage is TRBV18 and J usage is TRBJ1-2; 7 bases are a match to TRBD1. Germline V gene lookup returns CDR1 KGHSH and CDR2 LQKENI. This CDR3 region has 16 residues. Trimming cost V 2 bases and J 4 bases; bases outside gene matches: 10. The CDR3 spells CASSPRQGEAGYGYTF. CDR3 in DNA: TGTGCCAGCTCACCAAGGCAGGGGGAAGCGGGCTATGGCTACACCTTC.

The chain carries TRBV27 and TRBJ2-3; 8 positions match TRBD1. V shed 5 bases and J 4 bases; nucleotides not matched to a gene: 2. This CDR3 comprises 13 residues. Looked up from germline, CDR1 is MNHEY and CDR2 is SMNVEV (reference sequence). The CDR3: CASSAQGADTQYF. CDR3 nucleotide sequence: TGTGCCAGCAGTGCACAGGGGGCAGATACGCAGTATTTT.

This clone was observed once. The chain has TRBV25-1 and TRBJ2-1; TRBD1 matches at 11 bases. This CDR3 has 16 amino acids. Germline V gene data show CDR1 as MGHDK and CDR2 as SYGVNS. Trimming cost V 2 bases and J 3 bases; bases outside gene matches: 3. CDR3 nucleotides: TGTGCCAGCAGTGAAAGGGGGACAGGGGGCTACAATGAGCAGTTCTTC. As protein: CASSERGTGGYNEQFF.

This clone was seen only a few times. V and J are TRBV9 and TRBJ2-7; 10 nucleotides match TRBD2. Looked up from germline, CDR1 is SGDLS and CDR2 is YYNGEE. V shed 7 bases, J shed 1 base, and the junction held 2 bases outside the gene matches. This CDR3 contains 13 residues. The CDR3 is CASASGSSYEQYF. Written as DNA, the CDR3 is TGTGCCAGCGCTAGCGGGAGTTCCTACGAGCAGTACTTC.

The chain uses TRBV11-2 and TRBJ2-7, with TRBD1 identical over 7 bases. V trimming: 10 bases; J trimming: 1 base; junction bases outside the gene matches: 10. In germline, CDR1 is SGHAT, CDR2 FQNNGV. This CDR3 spans 14 amino acids. CDR3 in amino acids: CATSRDRASYEQYF. DNA for the CDR3: TGTGCCACCTCGCGAGACAGGGCTTCCTACGAGCAGTACTTC.

The chain links TRBV5-4 to TRBJ1-2, with 12 bases aligning to TRBD1. V gave up 4 bases and J gave up 3 bases; unmatched junction bases: 4. CDR1 is SGHNT, CDR2 YYREEE, per germline (reference sequence). This CDR3 is built from 15 residues. CDR3 in amino acids: CASSGTGGQDYGYTF. CDR3 in DNA: TGTGCCAGCAGCGGGACAGGGGGCCAGGACTATGGCTACACCTTC.

V is TRBV15 and J is TRBJ2-7; TRBD1 matches 9 bases. Germline lookup yields CDR1 LNHNV and CDR2 YYDKDF (reference sequence). CDR3 length: 15 amino acids. V lost 4 bases and J lost 2; bases outside the gene matches: 6. In nucleotides, the CDR3 is TGTGCCACCAGCAAGGGACAGGGAGGCCCCTACGAGCAGTACTTC. Protein: CATSKGQGGPYEQYF.

This chain links TRBV28 with TRBJ2-1; D is uncertain. The ends were cut back, 4 bases at V and 0 bases at J, with 13 bases in the middle. The CDR3 is 16 amino acids. Germline V CDR1 and CDR2: MDHEN, SYDVKM. In nucleotides, the CDR3 is TGTGCCAGCAGTTCCTCCGGGTCTAGCTCCTACAATGAGCAGTTCTTC. This gives the protein CASSSSGSSSYNEQFF. Looking up the rest from reference TRBV28 and TRBJ2-1 gives the full variable domain: DVKVTQSSRYLVKRTGEKVFLECVQDMDHENMFWYRQDPGLGLRLIYFSYDVKMKEKGDIPEGYSVSREKKERFSLILESASTNQTSMYLCASSSSGSSSYNEQFFGPGTRLTVL.

The CDR3: CASSTGGDRGYEQYF. The CDR3 DNA sequence: TGTGCCAGCAGCACAGGAGGAGACAGGGGCTACGAGCAGTACTTC. The chain links TRBV13 to TRBJ2-7; 8 positions match TRBD1. Trimming took 5 bases from V and 3 from J; bases not matched to a gene: 9. This CDR3 contains 15 residues. The germline gives CDR1 PRHDT, CDR2 FYEKMQ (reference sequence). The whole variable domain, filled in from reference TRBV13 and TRBJ2-7, reads AAGVIQSPRHLIKEKRETATLKCYPIPRHDTVYWYQQGPGQDPQFLISFYEKMQSDKGSIPDRFSAQQFSDYHSELNMSSLELGDSALYFCASSTGGDRGYEQYFGPGTRLTVT.

Here the CDR3 DNA reads TGTGCCAGCAGCTTACCTCGGACAGGGGCGTATGGCTACACCTTC. It yields the protein CASSLPRTGAYGYTF. J is TRBJ1-2 and V is TRBV5-8, with 9 nucleotides matching TRBD1. Germline-derived CDR1 and CDR2 are SGHTS and YDEGEE. Losses at the gene ends were 2 bases for V and 5 bases for J; bases not matched to a gene: 7. This CDR3 contains 15 residues.

The chain combines TRBV7-7 with TRBJ2-5; 8 bases align to TRBD1. The CDR3 totals 13 residues. Germline values: CDR1 SSHAT, CDR2 FNYEAQ (reference sequence). J was trimmed by 4 bases and V by 5 bases; bases with no gene match: 3. CDR3 sequence reads: CASSRGQAETQYF. The CDR3 nucleotides read TGTGCCAGCAGCCGGGGACAGGCAGAGACCCAGTACTTC.

The chain is built from TRBV28 and TRBJ2-4; tentatively, D is TRBD2 (6 bases). The CDR3 covers 13 residues. The germline V gene encodes CDR1 MDHEN and CDR2 SYDVKM. Trimming left V 7 bases short and J 9 bases short, with 16 bases between. CDR3 loop: CASTQRETGIQYF. In DNA, the CDR3 is TGTGCCAGCACTCAACGGGAGACGGGCATTCAGTACTTC.

The V call is TRBV7-3, the J call TRBJ2-1, with D unclear. Trimming left V 5 bases short and J 6 bases short, with 5 bases between. The length of the CDR3 is 11 residues. Germline V CDR1 and CDR2: SGHTA, FQGTGA. CDR3 amino acids: CASSPGNEQFF. As DNA, the CDR3 is TGTGCCAGCAGCCCAGGCAATGAGCAGTTCTTC.

The chain carries TRBV4-3 and TRBJ2-7, with a possible D match to TRBD2 (6 bases). V lost 1 base, J lost 1 base, and 11 bases lay in between. Germline CDR1 LGHNA, CDR2 YSLEER. The CDR3 has 15 amino acids. The CDR3 DNA reads as TGCGCCAGCAGCCAAGTGACTAGTTCGTCCTACGAGCAGTACTTC. It is translated as CASSQVTSSSYEQYF.

This clone was detected only once. The chain employs TRBV29-1 and TRBJ2-2; D is undetermined. Germline CDR1 and CDR2: SQVTM and ANQGSEA. This CDR3 is built from 13 residues. The V and J ends lost 4 bases and 6 bases respectively, with 12 bases between them. CDR3 residues: CSVAWSNAGELFF. The CDR3 DNA follows: TGCAGCGTTGCATGGAGTAACGCCGGGGAGCTGTTTTTT.

The rearrangement links TRBV6-6 to TRBJ1-5, with unresolved D. In germline, CDR1 is MNHNY, CDR2 SVGAGI (reference sequence). The V end lost 0 bases, the J end lost 7 bases, and 10 bases lay between the germline ends. The CDR3 has 14 residues. The CDR3 loop reads CASSYSPADQPQHF. The CDR3 DNA reads TGTGCCAGCAGTTACTCGCCAGCGGACCAGCCCCAGCATTTT.